The TCR beta chain described here comes from a study of cytomegalovirus exposure and HLA in healthy donors. For the study at large: Early release data held 80 million to 100 million unique TCRs from HLA-typed donors.

A multiplex PCR was run with 60 Vbeta primers and 13 Jbeta primers. Sequenced by immunoSEQ multiplex PCR; TCRdb stores in-frame clones only, minus some. The sample includes roughly 200,000 clones, around 79% seen only once; the top ten take more than 0.5%. This clone has a handful of counts. Between the trimmed V and J ends, which lost 6 bases and 2 bases, there was a span of 10 bases. The CDR3 consists of 14 residues. The germline CDR1 and CDR2 sequences are MNHNS and SASEGT. This TCR was sampled from a woman in her fifties or sixties in good health and CMV-seronegative. The sequenced sample consisted of PBMCs. The rearrangement links TRBV6-1 to TRBJ2-2; D unclear. The CDR3 protein is CASRPGSNTGELFF. Here the CDR3 DNA reads TGTGCCAGCAGACCCGGGTCAAACACCGGGGAGCTGTTTTTT.